This T cell receptor beta chain was sequenced in a study of CD8+ T cells in alopecia areata. Study information: The drug, oral tofacitinib, was given to treated patients at 5 to 10 mg twice daily. Tofacitinib treatment spanned 6 to 18 months, with 6 months off drug afterward.

Following extraction, RNA underwent reverse transcription to cDNA, which served as the sequencing template. Data came from immunoSEQ multiplex PCR; TCRdb stores just in-frame clones and leaves some out. The sample shows about 74,000 clones, 29% of them seen only once. General study results and limits: Throughout tofacitinib, many expanded lesional clones continued to persist in scalp and blood.

Sample treatment: oral pan-JAK inhibitor, 5-10 mg twice daily. CDR3 size: 15 residues. Germline values: CDR1 SQVTM, CDR2 ANQGSEA. V lost 2 bases to trimming and J lost 4 bases, with 17 bases between them. Concerning this clone itself: As yet, its antigen is unknown.

The chain is built from TRBV29-1 and TRBJ2-5; tentative D call: TRBD1 (6 bases). Sequencing used CD8+ T cells sorted from blood, obtained at week 4, from a patient treated with tofacitinib. This sequence originates from a human donor with alopecia areata. The CDR3: CSVELPQGLRETQYF. The CDR3 nucleotides are TGCAGCGTTGAACTTCCACAGGGTCTGCGAGAGACCCAGTACTTC.